This T cell receptor beta chain was documented in a study of tumor-infiltrating lymphocytes in primary liver carcinoma. DNA and RNA were both co-extracted from 20-30 mg of bulk tissue that had not been sorted. Infection with HBV was chronic in patients; they were treatment-naive. The CDR3 covers 17 residues. The germline V gene has CDR1 SEHNR and CDR2 FQNEAQ (reference sequence). With 5 bases clipped from V and 5 bases from J, the junction kept 10 bases outside the gene matches. The authors made TCR beta cDNA from 400 to 550 ng total RNA with a constant-region primer. Amplification in three nested multiplex PCR rounds with slightly modified ARM-PCR gave rise to TCR beta libraries. Primers for the first two PCR rounds were TRBV1-TRBV30 forward primers and a C-beta reverse primer (roughly 10 cycles per round). TCRdb re-called the multiplex PCR reads with MiXCR, one entry per CDR3 protein. The sample shows over 100,000 distinct CDR3 sequences, around 65% of them seen only once.

As concerns this clonotype: Just one base apart from a much larger clone, this may be a read error.

The source material was tumor-adjacent normal liver tissue. The sequence came from a woman aged 55-70 years with primary liver carcinoma and hepatitis B virus infection. The rearrangement links TRBV7-9 to TRBJ2-1, with 12 bases matching TRBD2. CDR3 amino acids: CASSQMLASGRDNEQFF. The CDR3 region has the DNA TGTGCCAGCAGCCAGATGCTGGCTAGCGGGAGGGACAATGAGCAGTTCTTC.